Presented here are 27 T cell receptor beta chains from one specimen sequenced in a study of OX40 agonist ivuxolimab in advanced cancers. Only in-frame clones appear in the TCRdb table, and some are missing; sequencing was by immunoSEQ multiplex PCR. Of tens of thousands of clones in the sample, roughly 80% are singletons; the top ten hold roughly 0.4%. The sample consisted of CD4+ or CD8+ T cells sorted from blood, taken in a trial of the OX40 agonist ivuxolimab. The receptors come from an adult with an advanced solid tumor such as melanoma, head and neck, liver or kidney cancer.

The chain is built from TRBV6-5 and TRBJ2-1, with D unclear. V was cut by 6 bases and J by 4 bases, with 10 bases left in between. The CDR3 is 13 amino acids. Per the germline V gene, CDR1 is MNHEY and CDR2 is SVGAGI. The CDR3 loop reads CASRPDSYNEQFF. In DNA form, the CDR3 reads TGTGCCAGCAGGCCCGACTCATACAATGAGCAGTTCTTC.

This chain links TRBV6-6 with TRBJ1-5; no firm D call. V gave up 0 bases and J gave up 9 bases, with 9 bases separating them. Germline assignment: CDR1 MNHNY and CDR2 SVGAGI (reference sequence). This CDR3 comprises 13 residues. The CDR3 region is CASSYSKERPQHF. The CDR3 DNA reads TGTGCCAGCAGTTACTCGAAAGAGCGGCCCCAGCATTTT.

The CDR3 loop reads CASSVDSYSGNTIYF. In DNA, the CDR3 is TGTGCCAGCAGCGTAGACTCCTACTCTGGAAACACCATATATTTT. V and J are TRBV9 and TRBJ1-3, with D unclear. The CDR3 is made up of 15 amino acids. Trimming shortened V by 0 bases and J by 0 bases, and 7 bases separated the two germline ends. Germline V gene lookup returns CDR1 SGDLS and CDR2 YYNGEE.

In DNA form, the CDR3 reads TGTGCCAGCAGTGAGAGACAGGGGAATGGCTACACCTTC. The encoded protein is CASSERQGNGYTF. The chain carries TRBV6-1 and TRBJ1-2; 8 bases agree with TRBD1. CDR1 is MNHNS and CDR2 is SASEGT in the germline V gene. The CDR3 is 13 residues long. The ends lost 3 bases at V and 6 bases at J; junction bases unmatched: 3.

The chain links TRBV6-5 to TRBJ2-7, with 8 bases fitting TRBD1. The CDR3 loop spans 13 amino acids. V lost 5 bases to trimming and J lost 2 bases; unmatched junction nucleotides: 2. The V gene's germline CDR1 is MNHEY and CDR2 SVGAGI. CDR3 nucleotides: TGTGCCAGCAGTATGACAGGGGCCTACGAGCAGTACTTC. Protein product: CASSMTGAYEQYF.

The chain links TRBV6-6 to TRBJ1-2; D not resolved. The CDR3 runs to 12 residues. The germline V gene encodes CDR1 MNHNY and CDR2 SVGAGI (reference sequence). Trimming left V 2 bases short and J 9 bases short, with 10 bases between. The CDR3 loop reads CASSYSAMSYTF. The CDR3 nucleotides are TGTGCCAGCAGTTACAGTGCTATGAGCTACACCTTC.

This sequence joins TRBV6-6 and TRBJ1-4; D might be TRBD1 (6 bases). Germline V gene sequence: CDR1 MNHNY, CDR2 SVGAGI (reference sequence). V was clipped by 2 bases and J by 7 bases, with 14 bases between them. The CDR3 covers 15 residues. This CDR3 is CASSYQQGLREKLFF. The DNA of the CDR3 is TGTGCCAGCAGTTACCAGCAGGGGTTACGTGAAAAACTGTTTTTT.

The V call is TRBV11-2, the J call TRBJ2-1; 7 positions agree with TRBD1. Per germline, CDR1 SGHAT and CDR2 FQNNGV. CDR3 length equals 14 residues. Trimming cost V 5 bases and J 5 bases; bases outside gene matches: 6. CDR3 sequence: CASSPDRYDNEQFF. The CDR3 DNA reads TGTGCCAGCAGCCCGGACAGGTACGACAATGAGCAGTTCTTC.

This sequence joins TRBV5-4 and TRBJ1-2; D unclear. Germline V gives CDR1 SGHNT, CDR2 YYREEE (reference sequence). V lost 5 bases and J lost 8, with 19 bases in between. The CDR3 sequence is 14 residues long. Here the CDR3 reads CASSPVPPFDGYTF. The DNA of the CDR3 is TGTGCCAGCAGTCCCGTGCCACCCTTCGACGGCTACACCTTC.

The rearrangement links TRBV4-1 to TRBJ1-2; TRBD1 matches 12 bases. The germline V gene encodes CDR1 MGHRA and CDR2 YSYEKL. This CDR3 has 16 amino acids. The V gene end was trimmed by 4 bases and the J gene end by 3 bases; junction bases not matched to a gene: 6. The CDR3: CASSPRDRGPYYGYTF. CDR3 nucleotides: TGCGCCAGCAGCCCTCGGGACAGGGGGCCTTACTATGGCTACACCTTC.

J is TRBJ2-7 and V is TRBV5-1; no reliable D call. The V gene's germline CDR1 is SGHRS and CDR2 YFSETQ. The CDR3 extends over 13 amino acids. With 2 bases removed from V and 2 bases from J, the gap between germline ends came to 8 bases. The CDR3 region has the DNA TGCGCCAGCAGCTTAGCACAGCCCTACGAGCAGTACTTC. Translating gives CASSLAQPYEQYF.

The V and J genes are TRBV18 and TRBJ2-3; 11 nucleotides match TRBD1. Germline assignment: CDR1 KGHSH and CDR2 LQKENI. The V segment lost 5 bases and the J segment 4 bases; nucleotides outside the gene matches: 8. This CDR3 region has 16 residues. CDR3 in DNA: TGTGCCAGCTCATCGACTGGACAGGGGGCTGCAGATACGCAGTATTTT. It is translated as CASSSTGQGAADTQYF.

CDR3 in amino acids: CASSYPSGGRNEQFF. As DNA, the CDR3 is TGTGCCAGTAGTTATCCTAGCGGGGGGCGCAATGAGCAGTTCTTC. The chain employs TRBV19 and TRBJ2-1; 11 bases are shared with TRBD2. Germline CDR1 reads LNHDA; CDR2 reads SQIVND (reference sequence). This CDR3 spans 15 amino acids. The V gene end was trimmed by 5 bases and the J gene end by 6 bases; junction bases not matched to a gene: 6.

This chain links TRBV7-9 with TRBJ1-6, with a weak D call TRBD1 (6 bases). Germline V gene lookup returns CDR1 SEHNR and CDR2 FQNEAQ (reference sequence). The CDR3 extends over 16 amino acids. V lost 5 bases to trimming and J lost 7 bases, with 18 bases between them. CDR3 residues: CASSRLGAGANSPLHF. DNA of the CDR3: TGTGCCAGCAGCCGATTGGGCGCAGGGGCGAATTCACCCCTCCACTTT. The full variable domain, completed using reference TRBV7-9 and TRBJ1-6, is DTGVSQNPRHKITKRGQNVTFRCDPISEHNRLYWYRQTLGQGPEFLTYFQNEAQLEKSRLLSDRFSAERPKGSFSTLEIQRTEQGDSAMYLCASSRLGAGANSPLHFGNGTRLTVT.

V usage is TRBV13 and J usage is TRBJ1-2; D remains ambiguous. This CDR3 comprises 13 residues. The germline CDR1 and CDR2 sequences are PRHDT and FYEKMQ (reference sequence). V was clipped by 5 bases and J by 2 bases, with 9 bases between them. For the CDR3, the DNA is TGTGCCAGCAGCAATTATAAGAACTATGGCTACACCTTC. It yields the protein CASSNYKNYGYTF.

The chain uses TRBV5-1 and TRBJ2-7; possible D gene TRBD2, 6 bases. Germline CDR1 is SGHRS and CDR2 is YFSETQ. The CDR3 has 15 amino acids. V lost 0 bases, J lost 2 bases, and 12 bases lay in between. The CDR3 loop reads CASSLDGGPAYEQYV. CDR3 coding DNA: TGCGCCAGCAGCTTGGACGGGGGTCCCGCCTACGAGCAGTACGTC.

The chain links TRBV5-1 to TRBJ2-2, with TRBD2 matching over 12 bases. The J segment lost 11 bases and the V segment lost 0 bases, leaving 5 bases of the junction unmatched. The CDR3 loop spans 15 amino acids. Germline CDR1 is SGHRS and CDR2 is YFSETQ. The CDR3 coding sequence is TGCGCCAGCAGCTTGGGAGGGACTAGCGGGCCAGAGCTGTTTTTT. It is translated as CASSLGGTSGPELFF. Full variable domain (missing parts from reference TRBV5-1 and TRBJ2-2): KAGVTQTPRYLIKTRGQQVTLSCSPISGHRSVSWYQQTPGQGLQFLFEYFSETQRNKGNFPGRFSGRQFSNSRSEMNVSTLELGDSALYLCASSLGGTSGPELFFGEGSRLTVL.

Remarks on this clone: Other nucleotide sequences from this sample produce the same CDR3. V usage is TRBV6-6 and J usage is TRBJ2-1; tentatively, D is TRBD1 (5 bases). From germline, CDR1 is MNHNY and CDR2 SVGAGI (reference sequence). V lost 4 bases to trimming and J lost 8 bases, with 15 bases between them. This CDR3 has 14 amino acids. The CDR3 nucleotides are TGTGCCAGCAGTTCTACCCAGGGTTCGTATGAGCAGTTCTTC. This sequence encodes CASSSTQGSYEQFF.

This chain connects TRBV7-9 to TRBJ1-1; maybe TRBD1 (5 bases). The CDR3 is made up of 15 amino acids. V was clipped by 1 base and J by 4 bases, with 13 bases between them. CDR1 is SEHNR and CDR2 is FQNEAQ in the germline V gene (reference sequence). The CDR3 DNA sequence: TGTGCCAGCAGCTTAGTCGGGGGTCTTGGCACTGAAGCTTTCTTT. This encodes CASSLVGGLGTEAFF.

V usage is TRBV5-6 and J usage is TRBJ2-7; D unresolved. The germline V gene encodes CDR1 SGHDT and CDR2 YYEEEE. CDR3 length equals 11 residues. Trimming cost V 4 bases and J 3 bases, with 5 bases left between them. The chain's CDR3 is CASSLYYEQYF. The CDR3 region has the DNA TGTGCCAGCAGCCTATACTACGAGCAGTACTTC.

This chain connects TRBV6-1 to TRBJ1-1, with D possibly TRBD1 on 5 matching bases. Germline values: CDR1 MNHNS, CDR2 SASEGT. This CDR3 region has 14 residues. The V and J ends lost 5 bases and 4 bases respectively, with 14 bases between them. CDR3 region: CASSPLRAGTEAFF. Written as DNA, the CDR3 is TGTGCCAGCAGTCCTCTCAGGGCGGGCACTGAAGCTTTCTTT.

This chain uses TRBV7-2 with TRBJ1-2, with D maybe TRBD1 (5 bases). CDR3 length: 13 residues. The V and J ends lost 5 bases and 5 bases respectively, with 12 bases between them. From germline, CDR1 is SGHTA and CDR2 FQGNSA. CDR3 protein: CASSATGVYGYTF. The DNA for the CDR3 is TGTGCCAGCAGCGCAACAGGAGTGTATGGCTACACCTTC. Variable domain in full (rest from reference TRBV7-2 and TRBJ1-2): GAGVSQSPSNKVTEKGKDVELRCDPISGHTALYWYRQSLGQGLEFLIYFQGNSAPDKSGLPSDRFSAERTGGSVSTLTIQRTQQEDSAVYLCASSATGVYGYTFGSGTRLTVV.

The chain combines TRBV18 with TRBJ2-1, with TRBD2 matching over 7 bases. This CDR3 contains 16 residues. V was pared by 2 bases and J by 3 bases, with 7 bases of the junction left unmatched. CDR1 is KGHSH, CDR2 LQKENI, per germline. The CDR3 here is CASSPSSSGNYNEQFF. The CDR3 DNA is TGTGCCAGCTCACCATCGTCCAGCGGGAACTACAATGAGCAGTTCTTC.

The chain recombines TRBV7-3 with TRBJ2-7; TRBD1 aligns across 8 bases. The CDR3 runs 13 residues. After removal of 5 bases from V and 6 bases from J, the junction contained 6 bases not matched to a gene. Germline CDR1 is SGHTA and CDR2 is FQGTGA. In DNA form, the CDR3 reads TGTGCCAGCAGCCGACAGGGGCTAAGCGAGCAGTACTTC. Amino acid sequence: CASSRQGLSEQYF.

The chain links TRBV11-2 to TRBJ1-2, with TRBD1 matching 10 bases. Germline V gene sequence: CDR1 SGHAT, CDR2 FQNNGV. The V gene end was trimmed by 0 bases and the J gene end by 1 base; junction bases not matched to a gene: 5. CDR3 length equals 17 residues. CDR3 in amino acids: CASSLDPGTGVNYGYTF. The CDR3 DNA reads TGTGCCAGCAGCTTAGATCCCGGGACAGGGGTTAACTATGGCTACACCTTC.

The sample holds a few counts of this clone. The rearrangement joins TRBV27 to TRBJ2-2; the D is unclear. Germline values: CDR1 MNHEY, CDR2 SMNVEV (reference sequence). The germline V and J ends were trimmed by 4 bases and 7 bases, with 10 bases remaining between them. The CDR3 is 13 residues long. The CDR3 here is CASSSTYGGELFF. Here the CDR3 DNA reads TGTGCCAGCAGTTCGACCTATGGCGGGGAGCTGTTTTTT.

The chain has TRBV19 and TRBJ1-5; tentative D call: TRBD1 (5 bases). V lost 5 bases and J lost 2, with 10 bases in between. CDR3 length: 14 amino acids. From germline, CDR1 is LNHDA and CDR2 SQIVND (reference sequence). The CDR3 spells CASSDSRGNQPQHF. CDR3 bases: TGTGCCAGTAGTGACAGCCGGGGCAATCAGCCCCAGCATTTT.